These 6 T cell receptor beta chains share one sample of origin, sequenced in a study of T cell responses to AZD1222 COVID-19 vaccine. Profiled with immunoSEQ multiplex PCR; TCRdb holds only in-frame clones, not every one. In the table there are 130,000 or so clones, roughly 92% of which are singletons. Sample: peripheral blood, taken on day 0 of AZD1222 vaccination. These receptors were taken from an adult in good health.

The chain uses TRBV9 and TRBJ2-5; the match to TRBD2 covers 7 bases. Germline V lookup: CDR1 SGDLS, CDR2 YYNGEE. This CDR3 region has 13 residues. The V and J ends lost 5 bases and 3 bases, in that order; junction bases with no gene match: 4. The CDR3 region has the DNA TGTGCCAGCAGGACCGCGGGGGAAGAGACCCAGTACTTC. Translation gives CASRTAGEETQYF.

The chain is built from TRBV10-3 and TRBJ1-2, with TRBD1 identical over 10 bases. From germline, CDR1 is ENHRY and CDR2 SYGVKD. This CDR3 comprises 15 residues. V dropped 0 bases and J dropped 6; count of bases not matched to a gene: 4. The CDR3 bases are TGTGCCATCAGTGAGTCGACGGACAGGGGGAATGGCTACACCTTC. This sequence encodes CAISESTDRGNGYTF.

The chain uses TRBV4-2 and TRBJ2-3, with D uncertain. The CDR3 runs to 13 residues. V lost 1 base to trimming and J lost 6 bases, with 8 bases between them. Germline CDR1 LGHNA, CDR2 YNFKEQ. In nucleotides, the CDR3 is TGTGCCAGCAGCCAAGTGGGTCATGATACGCAGTATTTT. Translating gives CASSQVGHDTQYF.

The rearrangement joins TRBV28 to TRBJ2-2; D is possibly TRBD1 or TRBD2 (7 bases each). CDR1 MDHEN and CDR2 SYDVKM come from the germline V gene. The CDR3 contains 13 residues. V gave up 7 bases and J gave up 7 bases, with 13 bases separating them. CDR3 sequence reads: CASIQGGLGELFF. CDR3 sequence (DNA): TGTGCCAGCATCCAGGGGGGGCTCGGGGAGCTGTTTTTT.

V usage is TRBV7-9 and J usage is TRBJ1-2; weak D call: TRBD1 (6 bases). The V end lost 4 bases, the J end lost 8 bases, and 20 bases lay between the germline ends. The CDR3 is made up of 15 amino acids. Germline CDR1 is SEHNR and CDR2 is FQNEAQ (reference sequence). CDR3 sequence reads: CASSSTSRDNRGYTF. The CDR3 DNA follows: TGTGCCAGCAGCTCCACATCCCGGGACAACCGGGGCTACACCTTC.

This chain joins TRBV19 and TRBJ2-7; D unclear. From germline, CDR1 is LNHDA and CDR2 SQIVND (reference sequence). This CDR3 spans 13 amino acids. The V and J ends lost 1 base and 2 bases respectively, with 6 bases between them. The CDR3, as DNA: TGTGCCAGTAGTATAGGAGTTCCCTACGAGCAGTACTTC. Protein sequence: CASSIGVPYEQYF.